Sequencing of this T cell receptor beta chain was carried out in a study of T cell repertoires in cytomegalovirus infection. CDR1 is SGHTA, CDR2 FQGNSA, per germline. The CDR3 sequence is 14 residues long. The V end lost 1 base, the J end lost 1 base, and 5 bases lay between the germline ends. TCRdb analysed the reads with MiXCR anew, one entry per CDR3 protein. The sample shows around 550,000 distinct CDR3 sequences, 26% of them seen only once. In this sample, this clonotype turned up many times. This TCR was sampled from a human donor in good health (CMV status not recorded). Some clones in this sample may be carry-over from other donors' samples. This chain joins TRBV7-2 and TRBJ2-1; D call uncertain. Sequenced sample: PBMCs. In DNA, the CDR3 is TGTGCCAGCAGCTTAGGTTGGTCCTACAATGAGCAGTTCTTC. It yields the protein CASSLGWSYNEQFF. Full variable domain (missing parts from reference TRBV7-2 and TRBJ2-1): GAGVSQSPSNKVTEKGKDVELRCDPISGHTALYWYRQSLGQGLEFLIYFQGNSAPDKSGLPSDRFSAERTGGSVSTLTIQRTQQEDSAVYLCASSLGWSYNEQFFGPGTRLTVL.